This T cell receptor (beta chain) is drawn from a study of T cell changes during pregnancy in multiple sclerosis. Sequenced by immunoSEQ multiplex PCR; TCRdb stores in-frame clones only, minus some. This sample has some 70,000 clones, with about nine tenths found just once. CDR1 and CDR2 (germline): SGHRS, YFSETQ. V lost 0 bases and J lost 2, with 6 bases in between. The CDR3 has 15 residues. Sequencing was performed on peripheral blood, taken after pregnancy. The chain combines TRBV5-1 with TRBJ2-6; maybe TRBD2 (6 bases). This receptor was obtained from a female donor in good health, enrolled as a control in a pregnancy study. CDR3 in DNA: TGCGCCAGCAGCTTGGCGGGGGCTGGGGCCAACGTCCTGACTTTC. Its translation: CASSLAGAGANVLTF.